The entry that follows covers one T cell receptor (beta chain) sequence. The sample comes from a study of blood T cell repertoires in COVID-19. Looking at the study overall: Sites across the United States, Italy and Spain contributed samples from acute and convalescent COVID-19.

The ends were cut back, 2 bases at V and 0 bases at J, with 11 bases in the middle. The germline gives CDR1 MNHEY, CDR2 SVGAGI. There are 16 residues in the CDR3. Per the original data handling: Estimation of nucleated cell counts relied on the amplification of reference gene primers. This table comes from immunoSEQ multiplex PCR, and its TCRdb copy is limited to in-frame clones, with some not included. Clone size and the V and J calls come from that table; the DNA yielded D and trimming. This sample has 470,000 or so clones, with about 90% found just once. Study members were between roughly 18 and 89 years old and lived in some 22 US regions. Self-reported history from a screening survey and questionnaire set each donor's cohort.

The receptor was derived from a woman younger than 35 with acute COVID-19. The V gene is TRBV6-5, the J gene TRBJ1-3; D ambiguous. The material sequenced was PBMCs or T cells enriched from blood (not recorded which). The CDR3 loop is CASSYRSEHSGNTIYF. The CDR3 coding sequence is TGTGCCAGCAGTTACCGGAGTGAGCACTCTGGAAACACCATATATTTT.